This T cell receptor (beta chain) comes out of a study of T-cell reconstitution after alpha-beta-depleted transplantation in children. The CDR3 contains 12 residues. CDR1 and CDR2 (germline): DFQATT, SNEGSKA (reference sequence). The V segment lost 8 bases and the J segment 3 bases; nucleotides outside the gene matches: 3. Unique molecular identifiers were built into the TCRbeta library. TCRdb analysed the PCR reads with MiXCR anew, one entry per CDR3 protein. Among 400,000 to 500,000 distinct CDR3 sequences listed, 9.5% to 13% were seen once. The sequence came from a human donor who donated a stem cell graft to a child with acute myeloid leukemia. The V and J genes are TRBV20-1 and TRBJ2-2; 7 bases are a match to TRBD2. Sequenced material: PBMCs from the stem cell graft donor, taken from the stem cell graft. The CDR3 coding sequence is TGCAGTTGCCGGGGGGACACCGGGGAGCTGTTTTTT. This translates into CSCRGDTGELFF.